These 29 T cell receptor beta chains share one sample of origin, sequenced in a study of blood T cell repertoires in COVID-19. Produced via immunoSEQ multiplex PCR; TCRdb's table is partial and in-frame only. Of some 200,000 clones listed, about nine tenths are singletons. Material: peripheral blood. The receptors originated from a man between 65 and 85 years old with acute or convalescent COVID-19.

Points on this clone: The same CDR3 arises from other DNA sequences in this sample as well. The gene calls are TRBV7-2 and TRBJ2-7; 11 bases map to TRBD1. The CDR3 extends over 15 amino acids. Germline CDR1 reads SGHTA; CDR2 reads FQGNSA. V lost 5 bases and J lost 3; bases outside the gene matches: 6. CDR3 in amino acids: CASSPGTGGLYEQYF. Here the CDR3 DNA reads TGTGCCAGCAGCCCCGGGACAGGGGGACTCTACGAGCAGTACTTC.

The V and J genes are TRBV3-1 (or the pseudogene TRBV3-2) and TRBJ2-1; 11 bases map to TRBD2. V dropped 5 bases and J dropped 6; count of bases not matched to a gene: 3. Germline V CDR1 and CDR2: LGHDT, YNNKEL (reference sequence). CDR3 length: 14 residues. CDR3 residues: CASSLTSGSNEQFF. In DNA, the CDR3 is TGTGCCAGCAGCTTAACTAGCGGGAGCAATGAGCAGTTCTTC.

V is TRBV20-1 and J is TRBJ2-2; D uncertain. Germline CDR1 reads DFQATT; CDR2 reads SNEGSKA (reference sequence). The CDR3 spans 11 residues. Trimming took 3 bases from V and 3 from J, leaving 2 bases between them. CDR3 loop: CSASYTGELFF. In nucleotides, the CDR3 is TGCAGTGCTAGCTACACCGGGGAGCTGTTTTTT.

The CDR3 is CASTRGNSYEQYF. DNA for the CDR3: TGTGCCAGCACCCGGGGGAACTCCTACGAGCAGTACTTC. The chain employs TRBV2 and TRBJ2-7, with D possibly matching TRBD2 (6 bases). V lost 7 bases and J lost 0, with 10 bases in between. The germline CDR1 and CDR2 sequences are SNHLY and FYNNEI. This CDR3 spans 13 amino acids.

V and J are TRBV27 and TRBJ1-5, with a possible D match to TRBD1 (6 bases). Trimming removed 4 bases at V and 5 bases at J, with 15 bases between. Germline V CDR1 and CDR2: MNHEY, SMNVEV (reference sequence). The CDR3 spans 15 residues. The CDR3 DNA follows: TGTGCCAGCAGTTCACGGGGGGGCGGGTATCAGCCCCAGCATTTT. Its protein is CASSSRGGGYQPQHF.

The J gene is TRBJ1-2, the V gene TRBV6-2 or TRBV6-3; maybe TRBD1 (6 bases). CDR1 is MNHEY and CDR2 is SVGEGT in the germline V gene. Trimming pared 0 bases from V and 3 bases from J, leaving 8 bases between. This CDR3 contains 14 residues. This CDR3 reads CASSYSPGDYGYTF. The CDR3 bases are TGTGCCAGCAGTTACTCACCAGGGGACTATGGCTACACCTTC.

On this clone: Other DNA sequences within the sample encode an identical CDR3. This chain joins TRBV5-1 and TRBJ2-7, with 8 positions matching TRBD1. The germline gives CDR1 SGHRS, CDR2 YFSETQ. J lost 4 bases, V lost 4 bases, and 10 bases had no gene match. The CDR3 runs 15 residues. Written as DNA, the CDR3 is TGCGCCAGCAGCCTGACCGGGACAGGAGATTACGAGCAGTACTTC. It specifies CASSLTGTGDYEQYF. Using reference TRBV5-1 and TRBJ2-7 for the parts outside the CDR3, the full variable domain is KAGVTQTPRYLIKTRGQQVTLSCSPISGHRSVSWYQQTPGQGLQFLFEYFSETQRNKGNFPGRFSGRQFSNSRSEMNVSTLELGDSALYLCASSLTGTGDYEQYFGPGTRLTVT.

The chain joins TRBV21-1 to TRBJ2-3; the DNA was not used to check the table's D call, TRBD1. TRBV21-1 is a documented pseudogene. The CDR3 is made up of 15 amino acids. CDR3 DNA: TGTGCCAGCAGCAAAGCGCTGGCAGTGGCAGATACGCAGTATTTT. It codes for CASSKALAVADTQYF.

V is TRBV12-5 and J is TRBJ2-1; TRBD2 aligns across 8 bases. The CDR3 is made up of 16 amino acids. Trimming took 4 bases from V and 1 from J; bases not matched to a gene: 6. The germline V gene encodes CDR1 LGHNT and CDR2 FRNRAP. The CDR3 spells CASGYGLARSYNEQFF. DNA of the CDR3: TGTGCTAGTGGTTACGGACTAGCTCGGTCCTACAATGAGCAGTTCTTC.

The chain carries TRBV29-1 and TRBJ1-1, with TRBD1 as a possible D gene (6 bases). Per germline, CDR1 SQVTM and CDR2 ANQGSEA. The length of the CDR3 is 13 residues. V was trimmed by 7 bases and J by 0 bases, leaving 12 bases between them. CDR3 region: CSANRAMNTEAFF. The CDR3 nucleotides are TGCAGCGCCAACAGGGCCATGAACACTGAAGCTTTCTTT.

The V and J genes are TRBV19 and TRBJ1-6, with D unclear. There are 13 residues in the CDR3. Germline V lookup: CDR1 LNHDA, CDR2 SQIVND (reference sequence). The V and J ends lost 7 bases and 7 bases respectively, with 11 bases between them. The CDR3 DNA reads as TGTGCCAGTAAAAAGGAGGAGAATTCACCCCTCCACTTT. Protein product: CASKKEENSPLHF.

The V gene is TRBV11-2, the J gene TRBJ2-1; D is unresolved. V lost 1 base and J 4 bases, leaving 8 bases between the germline ends. In germline, CDR1 is SGHAT, CDR2 FQNNGV. The CDR3 totals 14 residues. The CDR3 DNA reads TGTGCCAGCAGCTTAGGTCTAGGTTACAATGAGCAGTTCTTC. It translates to CASSLGLGYNEQFF.

The chain carries TRBV4-1 and TRBJ1-2, with 7 bases identical to TRBD1. The CDR3 covers 15 residues. Trimming took 3 bases from V and 8 from J; bases not matched to a gene: 12. Germline V CDR1 and CDR2: MGHRA, YSYEKL. CDR3 in amino acids: CASSQGPQGPEGYTF. Here the CDR3 DNA reads TGCGCCAGCAGCCAGGGACCACAGGGGCCAGAAGGCTACACCTTC.

The chain joins TRBV7-9 to TRBJ1-1; weak D call: TRBD1 (5 bases). CDR3 length equals 16 residues. Germline CDR1 and CDR2: SEHNR and FQNEAQ (reference sequence). V lost 3 bases and J 2 bases, leaving 16 bases between the germline ends. The CDR3, as DNA: TGTGCCAGCAGCTTTAGCCCCACAGGCCCTAACACTGAAGCTTTCTTT. Amino acids: CASSFSPTGPNTEAFF.

The J gene is TRBJ1-2, the V gene TRBV28, with 8 bases lining up with TRBD1. The germline V gene encodes CDR1 MDHEN and CDR2 SYDVKM. The CDR3 spans 15 residues. Trimming removed 5 bases from V and 4 bases from J; junction bases left unmatched: 9. As DNA, the CDR3 is TGTGCCAGCAGTATACAGGGGGGAACAGTCTATGGCTACACCTTC. Translation gives CASSIQGGTVYGYTF.

The chain recombines TRBV5-1 with TRBJ2-1; tentative D call: TRBD2 (6 bases). This CDR3 has 15 residues. Trimming removed 5 bases at V and 6 bases at J, with 18 bases between. Germline CDR1 SGHRS, CDR2 YFSETQ. The CDR3 protein is CASSFSGTQGNEQFF. CDR3 DNA sequence: TGCGCCAGCAGTTTCTCCGGGACTCAGGGCAATGAGCAGTTCTTC.

Remarks on this clone: A much larger clone differs from this one at a single base, so this may be a read error. The chain couples TRBV7-2 to TRBJ2-1; D is unclear. Trimming removed 5 bases from V and 9 bases from J, with 8 bases in between. This CDR3 comprises 11 residues. CDR1 is SGHTA, CDR2 FQGNSA, per germline. The CDR3 loop reads CASSPLGEQFF. CDR3 coding DNA: TGTGCCAGCAGCCCCCTAGGTGAGCAGTTCTTC.

V gene TRBV6-5 combines with J gene TRBJ1-2; 11 bases are shared with TRBD1. Looked up from germline, CDR1 is MNHEY and CDR2 is SVGAGI. Losses at the gene ends were 6 bases for V and 6 bases for J; bases not matched to a gene: 9. The CDR3 is made up of 15 amino acids. CDR3 coding DNA: TGTGCCAGCAGCGAGGGGACAGGGGGGAGGAATGGCTACACCTTC. This codes for CASSEGTGGRNGYTF.

CDR3 sequence: CSASAPNRGAGGYTF. In DNA, the CDR3 is TGCAGTGCTAGTGCCCCGAACAGGGGGGCGGGGGGCTACACCTTC. The V and J genes are TRBV20-1 and TRBJ1-2, with 8 nucleotides matching TRBD1. Trimming at V came to 3 bases and at J to 8 bases, leaving 14 bases not matched to a gene. Germline V gene sequence: CDR1 DFQATT, CDR2 SNEGSKA (reference sequence). There are 15 residues in the CDR3.

V gene TRBV9 combines with J gene TRBJ2-5; D is perhaps TRBD2 (5 bases). The CDR3 totals 14 residues. Trimming took off 0 bases at V and 2 bases at J, with 8 bases between the two ends. Germline CDR1 reads SGDLS; CDR2 reads YYNGEE. The CDR3 nucleotides read TGTGCCAGCAGCGTAGGGAGGACTCAAGAGACCCAGTACTTC. Translating it yields CASSVGRTQETQYF. Full variable domain (outside the CDR3, taken from reference TRBV9 and TRBJ2-5): DSGVTQTPKHLITATGQRVTLRCSPRSGDLSVYWYQQSLDQGLQFLIQYYNGEERAKGNILERFSAQQFPDLHSELNLSSLELGDSALYFCASSVGRTQETQYFGPGTRLLVL.

This chain joins TRBV12-3 or TRBV12-4 and TRBJ1-1, with 7 bases fitting TRBD1. Trimming at V came to 0 bases and at J to 6 bases, leaving 1 base not matched to a gene. The CDR3 sequence is 13 residues long. This CDR3 is CASSLATGAEAFF. The DNA of the CDR3 is TGTGCCAGCAGTTTAGCAACAGGGGCTGAAGCTTTCTTT.

The chain links TRBV19 to TRBJ2-2; 7 bases fit TRBD2. Germline V lookup: CDR1 LNHDA, CDR2 SQIVND (reference sequence). This CDR3 comprises 15 residues. The V and J ends lost 1 base and 7 bases, in that order; junction bases with no gene match: 6. The CDR3 region is CASSIGTRSYGELFF. The CDR3 nucleotides are TGTGCCAGTAGTATAGGGACTAGAAGCTACGGGGAGCTGTTTTTT.

J is TRBJ2-1 and V is TRBV7-9, with 9 bases lining up with TRBD1. Germline trimming cut 3 bases from V and 5 bases from J; bases unmatched to any gene: 5. The CDR3 runs 15 residues. From germline, CDR1 is SEHNR and CDR2 FQNEAQ (reference sequence). This CDR3 is CASSFYRDRDNEQFF. The CDR3 coding sequence is TGTGCCAGCAGCTTTTACCGGGACAGGGACAATGAGCAGTTCTTC.

This clone was counted a single time. The chain recombines TRBV13 with TRBJ1-2, with 9 bases aligning to TRBD1. Germline V gene data show CDR1 as PRHDT and CDR2 as FYEKMQ (reference sequence). CDR3 size: 14 residues. V lost 6 bases to trimming and J lost 4 bases; unmatched junction nucleotides: 6. CDR3 amino acids: CASRRRQGGYGYTF. The CDR3 nucleotides are TGTGCCAGCAGACGCCGACAGGGGGGCTATGGCTACACCTTC.

This chain connects TRBV5-1 to TRBJ2-1; 7 bases fit TRBD2. Germline-derived CDR1 and CDR2 are SGHRS and YFSETQ. V shed 3 bases and J 0 bases; nucleotides not matched to a gene: 3. CDR3 length equals 15 residues. CDR3 coding DNA: TGCGCCAGCAGCTCCGGCGGGAGCTCCTACAATGAGCAGTTCTTC. As protein: CASSSGGSSYNEQFF.

V usage is TRBV2 and J usage is TRBJ2-7; no clear D gene. Deletions cut 6 bases from V and 4 bases from J, with 10 bases between. CDR3 length: 12 amino acids. Germline V gene sequence: CDR1 SNHLY, CDR2 FYNNEI. The CDR3 spells CASRLTVYEQYF. CDR3 DNA sequence: TGTGCCAGCAGGCTGACTGTTTACGAGCAGTACTTC.

The rearrangement uses TRBV21-1 and TRBJ1-5; whether TRBD1, the table's D call, matches the DNA was not checked. TRBV21-1 is designated a pseudogene. The CDR3 covers 18 residues. The CDR3 reads CASIKSITEPTTNQPQHF. The CDR3 bases are TGTGCCAGCATCAAATCCATCACAGAGCCTACAACTAATCAGCCCCAGCATTTT.

In its sample, this clone was seen a few times. The V and J genes are TRBV27 and TRBJ1-1, with a weak D call TRBD1 (5 bases). The CDR3 spans 16 residues. Germline V gene lookup returns CDR1 MNHEY and CDR2 SMNVEV (reference sequence). V was shortened by 5 bases and J by 5 bases, with 21 bases between the two germline ends. The CDR3 spells CASSRRGSESLTEAFF. In nucleotides, the CDR3 is TGTGCCAGCAGTCGGAGGGGCAGCGAGTCGTTGACTGAAGCTTTCTTT.

V and J are TRBV18 and TRBJ2-7; perhaps TRBD2 as D (6 bases). The CDR3 is made up of 14 amino acids. Germline CDR1 and CDR2: KGHSH and LQKENI. The germline V and J ends were trimmed by 1 base and 7 bases, with 14 bases remaining between them. The DNA of the CDR3 is TGTGCCAGCTCACCACTAGCGGACCTCGGGGAGCAGTACTTC. Translation gives CASSPLADLGEQYF.